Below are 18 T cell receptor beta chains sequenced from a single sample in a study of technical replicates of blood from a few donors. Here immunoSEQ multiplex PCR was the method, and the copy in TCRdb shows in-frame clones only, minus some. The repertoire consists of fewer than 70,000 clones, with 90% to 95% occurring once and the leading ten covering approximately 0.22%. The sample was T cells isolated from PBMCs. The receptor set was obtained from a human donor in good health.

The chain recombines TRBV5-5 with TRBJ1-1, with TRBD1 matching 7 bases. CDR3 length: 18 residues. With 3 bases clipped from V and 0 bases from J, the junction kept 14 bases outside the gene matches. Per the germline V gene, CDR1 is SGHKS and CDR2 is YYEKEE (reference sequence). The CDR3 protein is CASSSSYQGGILNTEAFF. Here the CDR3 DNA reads TGTGCCAGCAGCTCCTCGTATCAGGGGGGCATCTTGAACACTGAAGCTTTCTTT.

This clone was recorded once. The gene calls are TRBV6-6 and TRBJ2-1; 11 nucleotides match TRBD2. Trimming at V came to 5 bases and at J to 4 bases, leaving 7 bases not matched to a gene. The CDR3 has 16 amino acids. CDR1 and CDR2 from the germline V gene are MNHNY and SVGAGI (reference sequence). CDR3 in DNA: TGTGCCAGCAGTCTCAGACTAGCGGGAACGTACAATGAGCAGTTCTTC. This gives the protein CASSLRLAGTYNEQFF.

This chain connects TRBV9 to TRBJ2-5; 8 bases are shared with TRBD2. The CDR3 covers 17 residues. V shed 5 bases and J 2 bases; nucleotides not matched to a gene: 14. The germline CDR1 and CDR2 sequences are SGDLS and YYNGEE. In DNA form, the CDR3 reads TGTGCCAGCAGTAACAGCGGGAGCGGTTGGGGACAAGAGACCCAGTACTTC. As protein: CASSNSGSGWGQETQYF.

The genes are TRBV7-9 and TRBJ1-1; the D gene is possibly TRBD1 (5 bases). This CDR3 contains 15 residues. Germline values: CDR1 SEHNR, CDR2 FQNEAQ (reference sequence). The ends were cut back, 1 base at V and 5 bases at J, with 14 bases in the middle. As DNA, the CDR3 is TGTGCCAGCAGCTTAGTCTATCGGGGGAAGACTGAAGCTTTCTTT. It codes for CASSLVYRGKTEAFF.

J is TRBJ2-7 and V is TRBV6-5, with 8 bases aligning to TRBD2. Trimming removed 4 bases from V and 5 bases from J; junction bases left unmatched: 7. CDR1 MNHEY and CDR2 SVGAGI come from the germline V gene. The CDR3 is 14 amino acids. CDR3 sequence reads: CASSFLREANEQYF. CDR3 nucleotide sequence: TGTGCCAGCAGTTTTTTGCGGGAGGCCAACGAGCAGTACTTC.

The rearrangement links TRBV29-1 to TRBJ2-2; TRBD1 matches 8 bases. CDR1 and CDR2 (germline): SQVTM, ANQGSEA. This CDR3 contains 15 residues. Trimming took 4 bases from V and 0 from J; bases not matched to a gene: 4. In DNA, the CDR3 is TGCAGCGTTGTCGGGACAGGATCGAACACCGGGGAGCTGTTTTTT. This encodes CSVVGTGSNTGELFF.

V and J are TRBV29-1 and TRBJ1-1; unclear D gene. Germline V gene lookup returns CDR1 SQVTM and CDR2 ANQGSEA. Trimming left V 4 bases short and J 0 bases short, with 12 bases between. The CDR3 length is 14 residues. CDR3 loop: CSVGNRGMNTEAFF. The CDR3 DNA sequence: TGCAGCGTTGGAAATCGGGGAATGAACACTGAAGCTTTCTTT.

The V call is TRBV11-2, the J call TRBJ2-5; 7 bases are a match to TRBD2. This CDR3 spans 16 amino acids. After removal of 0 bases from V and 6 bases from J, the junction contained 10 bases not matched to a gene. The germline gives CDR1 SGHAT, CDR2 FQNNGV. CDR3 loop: CASSLDRASGRQTQYF. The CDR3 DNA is TGTGCCAGCAGCTTAGATAGGGCTAGCGGAAGGCAGACCCAGTACTTC.

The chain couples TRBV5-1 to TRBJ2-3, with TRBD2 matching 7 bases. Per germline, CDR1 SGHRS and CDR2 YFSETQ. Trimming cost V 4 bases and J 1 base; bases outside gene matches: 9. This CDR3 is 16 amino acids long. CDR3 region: CASSPYESGGTDTQYF. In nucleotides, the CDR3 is TGCGCCAGCAGCCCCTATGAGAGCGGGGGCACAGATACGCAGTATTTT.

CDR3: CASSQGQGTPYGYTF. The CDR3 DNA sequence: TGTGCCAGCAGCCAAGGACAGGGGACACCCTATGGCTACACCTTC. V usage is TRBV7-9 and J usage is TRBJ1-2, with 9 bases that match TRBD1. The V gene's germline CDR1 is SEHNR and CDR2 FQNEAQ (reference sequence). Trimming removed 5 bases from V and 4 bases from J; junction bases left unmatched: 8. CDR3 length: 15 residues.

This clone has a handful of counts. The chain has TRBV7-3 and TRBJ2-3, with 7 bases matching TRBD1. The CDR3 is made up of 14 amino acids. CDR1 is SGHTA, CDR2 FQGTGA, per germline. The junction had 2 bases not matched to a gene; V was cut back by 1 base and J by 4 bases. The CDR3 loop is CASSLRGQSDTQYF. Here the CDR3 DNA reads TGTGCCAGCAGCTTAAGGGGACAGTCAGATACGCAGTATTTT.

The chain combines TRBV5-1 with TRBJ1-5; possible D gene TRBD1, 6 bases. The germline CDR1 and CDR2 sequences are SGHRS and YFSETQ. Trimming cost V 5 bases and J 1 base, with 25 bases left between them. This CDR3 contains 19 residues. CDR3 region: CASRGAVGGMRGSNQPQHF. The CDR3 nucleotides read TGCGCCAGCAGAGGGGCAGTAGGGGGTATGAGGGGGAGCAATCAGCCCCAGCATTTT. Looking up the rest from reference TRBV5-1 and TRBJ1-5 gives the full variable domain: KAGVTQTPRYLIKTRGQQVTLSCSPISGHRSVSWYQQTPGQGLQFLFEYFSETQRNKGNFPGRFSGRQFSNSRSEMNVSTLELGDSALYLCASRGAVGGMRGSNQPQHFGDGTRLSIL.

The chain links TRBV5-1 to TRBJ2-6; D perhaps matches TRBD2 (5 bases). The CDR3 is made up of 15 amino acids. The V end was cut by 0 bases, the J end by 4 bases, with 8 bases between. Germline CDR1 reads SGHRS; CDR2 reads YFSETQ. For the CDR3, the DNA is TGCGCCAGCAGCTTGGTCGGGGTAGGGGCCAACGTCCTGACTTTC. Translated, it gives CASSLVGVGANVLTF.

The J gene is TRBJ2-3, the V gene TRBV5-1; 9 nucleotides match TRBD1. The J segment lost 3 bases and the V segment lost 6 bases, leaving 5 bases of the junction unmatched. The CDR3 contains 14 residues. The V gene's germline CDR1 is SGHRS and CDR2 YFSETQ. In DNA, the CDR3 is TGCGCCAGCACGGGACAGGGTCCAACAGATACGCAGTATTTT. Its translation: CASTGQGPTDTQYF.

In nucleotides, the CDR3 is TGTGCCAGCGCCCTCCGGACTAGCGGGGGGGGCACAGATACGCAGTATTTT. Its protein product is CASALRTSGGGTDTQYF. The V and J genes are TRBV11-2 and TRBJ2-3, with 15 positions matching TRBD2. The CDR3 runs to 17 residues. CDR1 SGHAT and CDR2 FQNNGV come from the germline V gene. The ends lost 8 bases at V and 1 base at J; junction bases unmatched: 7.

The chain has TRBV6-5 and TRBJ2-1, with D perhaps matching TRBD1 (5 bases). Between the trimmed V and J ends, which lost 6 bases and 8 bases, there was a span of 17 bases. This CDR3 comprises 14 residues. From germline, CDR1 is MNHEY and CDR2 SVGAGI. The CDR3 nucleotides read TGTGCCAGCAGCCCCCGAAGGGGATGGGATGAGCAGTTCTTC. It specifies CASSPRRGWDEQFF.

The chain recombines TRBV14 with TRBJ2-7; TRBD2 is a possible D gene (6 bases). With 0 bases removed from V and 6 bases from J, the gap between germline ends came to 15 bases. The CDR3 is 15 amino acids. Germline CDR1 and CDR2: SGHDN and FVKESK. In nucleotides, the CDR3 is TGTGCCAGCAGCCAAGATCAGCGGGCCCTTTCCGAGCAGTACTTC. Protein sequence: CASSQDQRALSEQYF.

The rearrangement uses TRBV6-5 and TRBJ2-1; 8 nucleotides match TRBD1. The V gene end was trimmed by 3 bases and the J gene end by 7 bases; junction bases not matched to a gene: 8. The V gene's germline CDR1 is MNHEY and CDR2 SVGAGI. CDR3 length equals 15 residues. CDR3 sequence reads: CASSYPGQGLNEQFF. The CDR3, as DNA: TGTGCCAGCAGTTATCCCGGACAGGGTTTGAATGAGCAGTTCTTC.